What follows are 21 T cell receptor beta chains derived from one specimen sequenced in a study of Ad26.COV2.S vaccination and SARS-CoV-2 variants. The table came from immunoSEQ multiplex PCR; TCRdb's copy has only in-frame clones and leaves some out. The data contain fewer than 900,000 clones, about 90% of them singletons. Treatment denoted: some 19 received Ad26.COV2.S at low or high dose, single or two shots; several received placebo; per-sample allocation not given. Vaccine and placebo recipients were sampled on day 63 after the first injection. The sequenced sample was peripheral blood, obtained in a trial of Ad26.COV2.S vaccine versus placebo. Receptors originate from a person aged 18-65 years who received the Ad26.COV2.S COVID-19 vaccine or a placebo.

This sequence joins TRBV18 and TRBJ1-1; D is possibly TRBD1 (6 bases). CDR1 KGHSH and CDR2 LQKENI come from the germline V gene. V was clipped by 6 bases and J by 1 base, with 12 bases between them. The CDR3 runs to 14 residues. The CDR3 sequence is CASSAGAENTEAFF. CDR3 nucleotide sequence: TGTGCCAGCTCCGCAGGGGCGGAGAACACTGAAGCTTTCTTT.

This chain links TRBV7-3 with TRBJ2-1; D remains unclear. V dropped 4 bases and J dropped 3 bases, with 13 bases sitting between them. Per the germline V gene, CDR1 is SGHTA and CDR2 is FQGTGA. This CDR3 is built from 15 residues. Written as DNA, the CDR3 is TGTGCCAGCAGCTCGACACGGACGGGCTACAATGAGCAGTTCTTC. Translating gives CASSSTRTGYNEQFF.

CDR3 nucleotides: TGTGCCAGCAGCCTCGGGACAGCCAATTCACCCCTCCACTTT. This translates into CASSLGTANSPLHF. The chain carries TRBV13 and TRBJ1-6, with TRBD1 identical over 7 bases. The trim removed 5 bases at V and 7 bases at J, leaving 5 bases unmatched. CDR1 and CDR2 (germline): PRHDT, FYEKMQ (reference sequence). The CDR3 sequence is 14 residues long.

In regard to this clone: This CDR3 is also generated by other DNA sequences in the sample. The chain joins TRBV10-1 to TRBJ2-7; D gene unclear. Germline lookup yields CDR1 WNHNN and CDR2 SYGVQD (reference sequence). V was pared by 5 bases and J by 4 bases, with 6 bases between. The CDR3 runs to 11 residues. The CDR3 reads CASSQGYEQYF. The CDR3 DNA follows: TGCGCCAGCAGTCAAGGGTACGAGCAGTACTTC.

The chain uses TRBV19 and TRBJ1-5; 7 nucleotides align to TRBD1. Per germline, CDR1 LNHDA and CDR2 SQIVND (reference sequence). Trimming took 3 bases from V and 3 from J; bases not matched to a gene: 2. CDR3 length equals 14 residues. CDR3 loop: CASSMTGTNQPQHF. As DNA, the CDR3 is TGTGCCAGTAGTATGACAGGGACCAATCAGCCCCAGCATTTT.

This chain links TRBV15 with TRBJ1-4, with no clear D. The CDR3 consists of 15 residues. In germline, CDR1 is LNHNV, CDR2 YYDKDF (reference sequence). V lost 0 bases to trimming and J lost 8 bases, with 13 bases between them. The CDR3 nucleotides are TGTGCCACCAGCAGAGATGGCAAAATCCTCGAAAAACTGTTTTTT. Its translation is CATSRDGKILEKLFF. The full variable domain, completed using reference TRBV15 and TRBJ1-4, is DAMVIQNPRYQVTQFGKPVTLSCSQTLNHNVMYWYQQKSSQAPKLLFHYYDKDFNNEADTPDNFQSRRPNTSFCFLDIRSPGLGDTAMYLCATSRDGKILEKLFFGSGTQLSVL.

The chain uses TRBV6-5 and TRBJ1-1; D is possibly TRBD1 (5 bases). Germline V lookup: CDR1 MNHEY, CDR2 SVGAGI. The CDR3 contains 12 residues. V lost 6 bases to trimming and J lost 5 bases, with 10 bases between them. CDR3 sequence (DNA): TGTGCCAGCAGCCGCGACAGAACTGAAGCTTTCTTT. Its protein is CASSRDRTEAFF.

V is TRBV9 and J is TRBJ1-3, with a possible D match to TRBD1 (6 bases). Germline V gene sequence: CDR1 SGDLS, CDR2 YYNGEE. Trimming removed 0 bases at V and 0 bases at J, with 10 bases between. The CDR3 has 16 residues. The CDR3 DNA sequence: TGTGCCAGCAGCGTAGGGGAGGGGGGCTCTGGAAACACCATATATTTT. Amino acids: CASSVGEGGSGNTIYF.

This chain links TRBV3-1 (or the pseudogene TRBV3-2) with TRBJ2-7; 7 bases map to TRBD1. Germline CDR1 and CDR2: LGHDT and YNNKEL (reference sequence). The CDR3 sequence is 16 residues long. Trimming removed 0 bases from V and 5 bases from J; junction bases left unmatched: 10. CDR3: CASSQDVGQVRDEQYF. The CDR3, as DNA: TGTGCCAGCAGCCAAGACGTAGGACAGGTCCGGGACGAGCAGTACTTC.

The chain combines TRBV24-1 with TRBJ2-3; TRBD2 agrees at 9 bases. Germline CDR1 reads KGHDR; CDR2 reads SFDVKD. V shed 5 bases and J 8 bases; nucleotides not matched to a gene: 7. There are 14 residues in the CDR3. The CDR3 loop is CATSGAGGPSTQYF. The CDR3 region has the DNA TGTGCCACCAGTGGTGCGGGAGGGCCAAGTACGCAGTATTTT.

The chain employs TRBV19 and TRBJ2-7; no definite D call. Germline CDR1 LNHDA, CDR2 SQIVND (reference sequence). The germline V and J ends were trimmed by 5 bases and 4 bases, with 12 bases remaining between them. The CDR3 consists of 13 residues. CDR3 amino acids: CASSGPEGYEQYF. CDR3 nucleotides: TGTGCCAGTAGTGGCCCCGAAGGGTACGAGCAGTACTTC.

The chain employs TRBV19 and TRBJ2-2; D possibly corresponds to TRBD2 (6 bases). The CDR3 spans 15 residues. CDR1 and CDR2 (germline): LNHDA, SQIVND (reference sequence). V lost 6 bases and J 3 bases, leaving 14 bases between the germline ends. The CDR3 is CASRLQEGYTGELFF. The DNA for the CDR3 is TGTGCCAGTAGGCTACAGGAGGGATACACCGGGGAGCTGTTTTTT.

This chain uses TRBV19 with TRBJ1-6, with 7 positions matching TRBD1. This CDR3 is built from 14 residues. Germline CDR1 LNHDA, CDR2 SQIVND (reference sequence). Trimming cost V 7 bases and J 2 bases; bases outside gene matches: 2. The CDR3 loop is CASTGTAYNSPLHF. Here the CDR3 DNA reads TGTGCCAGTACCGGGACAGCCTATAATTCACCCCTCCACTTT.

This chain joins TRBV2 and TRBJ2-3, with D possibly TRBD1 on 6 matching bases. This CDR3 has 16 amino acids. Germline assignment: CDR1 SNHLY and CDR2 FYNNEI. V gave up 0 bases and J gave up 4 bases, with 14 bases separating them. The CDR3 reads CASSEAWTVSADTQYF. The CDR3 DNA reads as TGTGCCAGCAGTGAAGCTTGGACAGTCTCTGCAGATACGCAGTATTTT.

This sequence joins TRBV5-6 and TRBJ2-7; the match to TRBD1 covers 10 bases. Germline V gene lookup returns CDR1 SGHDT and CDR2 YYEEEE. The CDR3 loop spans 14 amino acids. Trimming removed 4 bases from V and 7 bases from J; junction bases left unmatched: 8. CDR3 sequence (DNA): TGTGCCAGCAGCCCGGTGGGACAGGGGTGGGAGCAGTACTTC. Encoded protein: CASSPVGQGWEQYF.

The CDR3 loop is CASRKGQGGEKLFF. The CDR3 DNA is TGTGCCAGCAGGAAGGGACAGGGAGGGGAAAAACTGTTTTTT. The genes are TRBV27 and TRBJ1-4, with 9 nucleotides matching TRBD1. The CDR3 has 14 residues. Trimming cost V 6 bases and J 8 bases; bases outside gene matches: 7. Germline V CDR1 and CDR2: MNHEY, SMNVEV (reference sequence).

This chain uses TRBV11-3 with TRBJ2-5, with 8 bases that match TRBD2. The CDR3 length is 15 residues. The ends lost 5 bases at V and 4 bases at J; junction bases unmatched: 9. CDR1 SGHNT and CDR2 YENEEA come from the germline V gene. CDR3 DNA sequence: TGTGCCAGCAGCCCAACCAGCGGGGGAATAGAGACCCAGTACTTC. Its protein is CASSPTSGGIETQYF.

The chain links TRBV20-1 to TRBJ1-6; D is undetermined. The CDR3 is made up of 11 amino acids. The germline V gene encodes CDR1 DFQATT and CDR2 SNEGSKA (reference sequence). The V end was cut by 6 bases, the J end by 7 bases, with 7 bases between. CDR3 region: CSALGNSPLHF. The DNA for the CDR3 is TGCAGTGCCCTAGGGAATTCACCCCTCCACTTT.

This chain uses TRBV11-2 with TRBJ2-7; TRBD1 aligns across 7 bases. Germline V gene sequence: CDR1 SGHAT, CDR2 FQNNGV. This CDR3 contains 15 residues. With V trimmed by 5 bases and J by 0 bases, 7 bases remained unmatched. In nucleotides, the CDR3 is TGTGCCAGCAGCGATGACAGGGCTGGCTCCTACGAGCAGTACTTC. It yields the protein CASSDDRAGSYEQYF. The whole variable domain, filled in from reference TRBV11-2 and TRBJ2-7, reads EAGVAQSPRYKIIEKRQSVAFWCNPISGHATLYWYQQILGQGPKLLIQFQNNGVVDDSQLPKDRFSAERLKGVDSTLKIQPAKLEDSAVYLCASSDDRAGSYEQYFGPGTRLTVT.

The gene calls are TRBV5-1 and TRBJ1-1; weak D call: TRBD1 (6 bases). Trimming took off 1 base at V and 6 bases at J, with 13 bases between the two ends. The CDR3 is made up of 14 amino acids. CDR1 is SGHRS and CDR2 is YFSETQ in the germline V gene. The CDR3 DNA reads as TGCGCCAGCAGCTTGCCGGGGGCGGGGGCTGAAGCTTTCTTT. This encodes CASSLPGAGAEAFF. Drawing the rest from reference TRBV5-1 and TRBJ1-1, the complete variable domain is KAGVTQTPRYLIKTRGQQVTLSCSPISGHRSVSWYQQTPGQGLQFLFEYFSETQRNKGNFPGRFSGRQFSNSRSEMNVSTLELGDSALYLCASSLPGAGAEAFFGQGTRLTVV.

This chain connects TRBV30 to TRBJ2-1; a possible D gene is TRBD2 (6 bases). CDR3 length: 14 amino acids. Per the germline V gene, CDR1 is GTSNPN and CDR2 is SVGIG (reference sequence). V lost 4 bases and J lost 4, with 14 bases in between. The CDR3 is CAWNPGLQYNEQFF. The CDR3 DNA sequence: TGTGCCTGGAACCCGGGACTGCAATACAATGAGCAGTTCTTC.